This entry describes one TCR beta chain. No antigen is known for it. No quality values exist for individual bases; no much larger clone is one base distant. Other DNA sequences in the sample encode the same CDR3. The germline V gene provides CDR1 MGHDK and CDR2 SYGVNS. The CDR3 measures 14 amino acids from cysteine to phenylalanine. The DNA shown is the 42-base CDR3, in frame from base 1. Germline trimming amounts to 3 bases on V and 4 bases on J, with 2 as the count of junction bases outside the gene matches. Collaborating institutions collected whole blood in K2EDTA tubes following their own protocols. Collaborator samples were shipped for TCRbeta analysis as frozen whole blood, isolated PBMCs, or DNA extracted from either sample type. These data belong to a study of blood T cell repertoires in COVID-19 (dated by TCRdb to about 2020). For the study in its entirety: The collaborator samples originated in the United States, Italy and Spain and spanned the acute and convalescent phases of COVID-19. The material from the prospective study consisted of cDNA or gDNA derived from T cells, B-cell-depleted T cells, or PBMCs. Deeply sampled blood TCRbeta repertoires from subjects exposed to, actively infected with, or recovered from COVID-19 were included in the dataset. The repertoires were made available in a free public database intended to serve as a resource for research on the immune response to SARS-CoV-2. The samples were drawn from two sources: the first 160 participants of the ongoing ImmuneRACE study, and 1,254 subjects contributed by 6 global collaborators. Nearly every sample came with metadata listing a de-identified subject ID, COVID-19 status, age in years and sex. HLA class I and class II types, where available, came from metadata supplied by the sample provider rather than from assay-based typing.

The immunoSEQ Assay, a bias-controlled multiplex PCR, was used to amplify TCRbeta CDR3 regions from genomic DNA. The published analysis was carried out like this. Nucleated cell counts per sample were estimated from amplification of reference gene primers within the assay. To quantify the absolute abundance of each unique TCRbeta CDR3 rearrangement, sequence reads were collapsed and filtered. For each sample, productive Simpson clonality was calculated as the square root of Simpson's diversity index over productive rearrangements. TCRdb took over this immuneACCESS table, retaining in-frame rearrangements with V and J assigned. Such tables are incomplete; in checked studies, under half of the missing clones stem from an unresolved V gene, and the remainder is unexplained. The V and J calls and clone size are taken from that table; D and trimming were inferred from the DNA. For this sample the table gives tens of thousands of clones, of which around 80% were detected only once. The top ten constitute about 26% of the sample.

On the study overall, not on this receptor specifically: The amount of clinical and demographic metadata varied by source and participant and was provided uncurated.

This receptor was obtained from a man aged 55 to 70 with active or convalescent COVID-19. This chain is built from TRBV25-1 and TRBJ1-2, and TRBD1 matches 10 of the central bases. The specimen was peripheral blood. Here the CDR3 is given as CASSEGDRGYGYTF. The DNA sequence is given as TGTGCCAGCAGTGAGGGGGACAGGGGCTATGGCTACACCTTC.